This T cell receptor beta chain was sequenced in a study of graft-versus-host responses after intestinal transplantation. Turning to the study itself: Recipients were given multivisceral, liver-intestinal, or isolated intestinal transplants. All of the recipients had induction that used anti-thymocyte globulin, then tacrolimus and steroids for approximately 3 years.

Generated by immunoSEQ multiplex PCR, the TCRdb table keeps only in-frame clones and is missing some. Among 50,000 to 80,000 clones listed, roughly 90% were seen once. Per germline, CDR1 MNHNS and CDR2 SASEGT. The CDR3 is made up of 15 amino acids. With 7 bases clipped from V and 3 bases from J, the junction kept 6 bases outside the gene matches. Remarks on this clone: Its antigen is currently unknown.

The chain carries TRBV6-1 and TRBJ2-3; the match to TRBD2 covers 11 bases. The sample here was unstimulated CD8+ T cells sorted from spleen or lymph node cells, taken before transplant. The TCR sequence derives from a human donor who was the organ donor for an intestinal transplant. In nucleotides, the CDR3 is TGTGCCAGCATACGACTAGCGGGACATACAGATACGCAGTATTTT. Translating it yields CASIRLAGHTDTQYF.